This T cell receptor (beta chain) was captured in a study of blood T cell repertoires in COVID-19. At the level of the study: The cDNA or gDNA used as material had been derived from T cells, B-cell-depleted T cells, or PBMCs.

V was cut by 0 bases and J by 9 bases, with 13 bases left in between. CDR1 is SGHRS, CDR2 YFSETQ, per germline. This CDR3 is built from 15 residues. In its sample, this clone was seen once. Original processing methods: By means of reference gene primer amplification, nucleated cell counts were estimated. The assay was immunoSEQ multiplex PCR, and TCRdb's table has in-frame clones only and misses some. D and trimming come from the DNA, and the V and J calls and clone size come from that table. The repertoire has roughly 170,000 clones, about 84% of them found once; the top ten carry 9.5% to 15%. The TCR originated in a man aged 50 to 60 who had recovered from COVID-19. The V and J genes are TRBV5-1 and TRBJ1-6; D gene ambiguous. The material sequenced was PBMCs or T cells enriched from blood (not recorded which). The CDR3 loop is CASSLDSLGSSPLHF. As DNA, the CDR3 is TGCGCCAGCAGCTTGGACAGCTTGGGGAGTTCACCCCTCCACTTT.